These T cell receptor beta chains were read from a single sample in a study of cytomegalovirus exposure and HLA in healthy donors. Sequencing used immunoSEQ multiplex PCR; TCRdb keeps in-frame clones, though not all of them. The sample has approximately 150,000 clones, around 90% seen once; the top ten hold less than 5.5%. Sequenced: PBMCs. All receptors derive from a man between 18 and 29 years old in good health and CMV-seropositive. The CDR3 runs from the conserved cysteine through the conserved F or W. Fields, in order: D gene, clone size, J gene, V gene, CDR3 protein, CDR3 DNA. The D gene is left open where the match is weak. Rows give clone size only sometimes, using once, few, many, or a class for an expanded clone.

>TRBD1|NA|TRBJ1-5|TRBV5-4
CASSSDREQPQHF
TGTGCCAGCAGCTCGGACAGGGAACAGCCCCAGCATTTT
>NA|NA|TRBJ2-6|TRBV29-1
CSVTTGHSGANVLTF
TGCAGCGTGACGACAGGACACTCTGGGGCCAACGTCCTGACTTTC
>NA|many|TRBJ2-7|TRBV30
CASSPGLYEQYF
TGTGCCTCATCACCAGGTCTCTACGAGCAGTACTTC
>TRBD2|NA|TRBJ2-3|TRBV6-5
CASSRLAGSTDTQYF
TGTGCCAGCAGCCGACTAGCGGGTAGCACAGATACGCAGTATTTT
>NA|NA|TRBJ2-7|TRBV27
CASSIDSNEQYF
TGTGCCAGCAGCATAGACAGTAACGAGCAGTACTTC
>TRBD2|NA|TRBJ2-1|TRBV27
CASSQGTSGTYNEQFF
TGTGCCAGCAGTCAGGGGACTAGCGGGACCTACAATGAGCAGTTCTTC
>NA|NA|TRBJ2-1|TRBV4-1
CASSQDLAESYNEQFF
TGCGCCAGCAGCCAAGATCTAGCTGAATCCTACAATGAGCAGTTCTTC
>TRBD1|NA|TRBJ1-2|TRBV30
CAQNPPGQGSTNYGYTF
TGTGCCCAGAACCCTCCGGGACAGGGCAGCACTAACTATGGCTACACCTTC
>TRBD1|NA|TRBJ1-4|TRBV2
CASSDPGGFEKLFF
TGTGCCAGCAGTGACCCAGGGGGCTTTGAAAAACTGTTTTTT
>NA|NA|TRBJ1-1|TRBV6-5
CASIRGWGTEAFF
TGTGCCAGCATCCGGGGGTGGGGCACTGAAGCTTTCTTT
>NA|NA|TRBJ1-2|TRBV28
CASYIELGYTF
TGTGCCAGCTATATCGAACTTGGCTACACCTTC
>NA|NA|TRBJ1-4|TRBV30
CAWRLGGARGKLFF
TGTGCCTGGAGATTGGGGGGGGCGAGAGGGAAACTGTTTTTT
>NA|once|TRBJ2-2|TRBV9
CASGDSPITGELFF
TGTGCCAGCGGAGACAGTCCAATCACCGGGGAGCTGTTTTTT
>TRBD1|NA|TRBJ1-5|TRBV27
CASSVRQGTLGSNQPQHF
TGTGCCAGCAGTGTCCGACAGGGGACCCTTGGTAGCAATCAGCCCCAGCATTTT
>TRBD2|once|TRBJ2-4|TRBV4-1
CASSQGLAGGRAKNIQYF
TGCGCCAGCAGCCAAGGACTAGCGGGGGGGCGAGCCAAAAACATTCAGTACTTC
>NA|NA|TRBJ1-5|TRBV19
CASSIGAGAQHF
TGTGCCAGTAGTATAGGGGCCGGGGCCCAGCATTTT
>TRBD2|NA|TRBJ2-7|TRBV2
CASSESPLQRDPYEQYF
TGTGCCAGCAGCGAAAGCCCCCTTCAGCGGGACCCCTACGAGCAGTACTTC
>NA|NA|TRBJ1-2|TRBV5-1
CASSLGSVNYGYTF
TGCGCCAGCAGCTTGGGTTCGGTAAACTATGGCTACACCTTC
>NA|NA|TRBJ2-3|TRBV6-5
CASSYSTSTDTQYF
TGTGCCAGCAGTTACTCGACTAGCACAGATACGCAGTATTTT
>TRBD1|NA|TRBJ1-2|TRBV27
CASSLSGRGQGGYTF
TGTGCCAGCAGTTTATCCGGCAGGGGGCAAGGTGGCTACACCTTC
>NA|NA|TRBJ1-5|TRBV19
CASSIEGHHNQPQHF
TGTGCCAGTAGTATAGAGGGACATCATAATCAGCCCCAGCATTTT
>NA|NA|TRBJ1-5|TRBV4-1
CASSQGGGTNQPQHF
TGCGCCAGCAGCCAAGGGGGGGGAACGAATCAGCCCCAGCATTTT
>TRBD1|once|TRBJ1-2|TRBV27
CASSSGTAANYGYTF
TGTGCCAGCAGTTCGGGGACAGCTGCTAACTATGGCTACACCTTC
>TRBD1|NA|TRBJ1-4|TRBV6-5
CASSVGTGGGEKLFF
TGTGCCAGCAGTGTCGGGACAGGCGGGGGCGAAAAACTGTTTTTT
>NA|NA|TRBJ2-1|TRBV30
CAWSVPALVNNEQFF
TGTGCCTGGAGTGTACCGGCGCTAGTTAACAATGAGCAGTTCTTC
>TRBD2|NA|TRBJ2-7|TRBV5-1
CASWGLAGAKEQYF
TGCGCCAGCTGGGGACTAGCGGGAGCCAAGGAGCAGTACTTC
>NA|NA|TRBJ2-3|TRBV13
CASRSRGAGTDTQYF
TGTGCCAGCAGGTCTCGGGGGGCCGGCACAGATACGCAGTATTTT
>TRBD1|NA|TRBJ1-2|TRBV2
CASSGRTGWSYGYTF
TGTGCCAGCAGTGGGCGGACAGGGTGGAGCTATGGCTACACCTTC
>NA|NA|TRBJ1-5|TRBV27
CASSFQGTQPQHF
TGTGCCAGCAGTTTTCAGGGGACGCAGCCCCAGCATTTT
>TRBD2|once|TRBJ2-7|TRBV11-2
CASSSIAGGPGDYEQYF
TGTGCCAGCAGCTCCATAGCGGGAGGGCCAGGGGACTACGAGCAGTACTTC
>TRBD1|NA|TRBJ2-5|TRBV18
CASSQGALETQYF
TGTGCCAGCTCACAGGGGGCCTTGGAGACCCAGTACTTC
>TRBD1|NA|TRBJ1-5|TRBV18
CASSRQGNNQPQHF
TGTGCCAGCTCAAGACAGGGGAACAATCAGCCCCAGCATTTT
>TRBD2|NA|TRBJ2-1|TRBV5-1
CASSLPGLAGYNEQFF
TGCGCCAGCAGCTTGCCGGGACTAGCGGGATACAATGAGCAGTTCTTC
>NA|NA|TRBJ1-4|TRBV18
CASQQGTNEKLFF
TGTGCCAGCCAGCAGGGTACTAATGAAAAACTGTTTTTT
>NA|NA|TRBJ2-7|TRBV19
CASSIFGNEQYF
TGTGCCAGTAGTATTTTCGGGAACGAGCAGTACTTC
>NA|NA|TRBJ2-5|TRBV30
CAWSVHLLETQYF
TGTGCCTGGAGTGTACATCTCCTGGAGACCCAGTACTTC
>NA|NA|TRBJ2-7|TRBV5-6
CASSLVDRPFYEQYF
TGTGCCAGCAGCTTGGTTGACAGGCCCTTCTACGAGCAGTACTTC
>TRBD2|once|TRBJ2-3|TRBV5-4
CASQLADTDTQYF
TGTGCCAGCCAACTAGCGGACACAGATACGCAGTATTTT
>TRBD1|NA|TRBJ1-1|TRBV5-1
CASSLAGQGLNTEAFF
TGCGCCAGCAGCTTGGCGGGACAGGGGCTGAACACTGAAGCTTTCTTT
>TRBD1|NA|TRBJ1-4|TRBV7-2
CASSPWDRNEKLFF
TGTGCCAGCAGCCCCTGGGACAGGAATGAAAAACTGTTTTTT
>NA|NA|TRBJ1-2|TRBV5-4
CASSLFAGQGYTF
TGTGCCAGCAGCTTGTTCGCAGGACAGGGCTACACCTTC
>NA|NA|TRBJ1-5|TRBV30
CAWSGDSPYQPQHF
TGTGCCTGGAGCGGCGACAGCCCTTATCAGCCCCAGCATTTT
>TRBD1|NA|TRBJ2-7|TRBV5-4
CASSLETGVSYEQYF
TGTGCCAGCAGCTTGGAAACAGGGGTTTCCTACGAGCAGTACTTC
>NA|once|TRBJ2-7|TRBV25-1
CASSDRSYEQYF
TGTGCCAGCAGTGACCGCTCCTACGAGCAGTACTTC
>TRBD2|once|TRBJ2-1|TRBV28
CASSPASGAYNEQFF
TGTGCCAGCTCGCCCGCTAGCGGGGCATACAATGAGCAGTTCTTC
>NA|NA|TRBJ2-7|TRBV2
CASIFDSSYEQYF
TGTGCCAGCATATTTGACAGTTCCTACGAGCAGTACTTC
>NA|NA|TRBJ1-5|TRBV18
CASSSAGVMGSMDQPQHF
TGTGCCAGCTCATCTGCGGGGGTGATGGGTTCAATGGATCAGCCCCAGCATTTT
>NA|NA|TRBJ2-1|TRBV7-7
CASSLGGFSGNEQFF
TGTGCCAGCAGCTTAGGGGGTTTTAGCGGCAATGAGCAGTTCTTC
>NA|NA|TRBJ1-5|TRBV6-1
CASKGTAAGQPQHF
TGTGCCAGCAAGGGGACGGCAGCGGGGCAGCCCCAGCATTTT
>NA|once|TRBJ2-7|TRBV4-1
CASSQDLNRGEQYF
TGCGCCAGCAGCCAAGATCTCAATCGGGGCGAGCAGTACTTC
>NA|NA|TRBJ2-7|TRBV5-4
CASSSIGGRGGAYEQYF
TGTGCCAGCAGCTCGATTGGGGGGAGAGGGGGCGCCTACGAGCAGTACTTC
>TRBD1|NA|TRBJ1-2|TRBV7-2
CASSLDGPGQGSGYTF
TGTGCCAGCAGCTTAGATGGTCCGGGACAGGGTAGTGGCTACACCTTC
>TRBD2|NA|TRBJ2-1|TRBV5-1
CASSFWTSGTTEQFF
TGCGCCAGCAGCTTCTGGACTAGCGGGACTACCGAGCAGTTCTTC
>NA|NA|TRBJ1-3|TRBV5-1
CASSLVPSSGNTIYF
TGCGCCAGCAGCTTGGTGCCGAGCTCTGGAAACACCATATATTTT
>TRBD2|NA|TRBJ2-2|TRBV6-5
CASSSFQREVPGELFF
TGTGCCAGCAGTTCCTTCCAGCGGGAGGTTCCCGGGGAGCTGTTTTTT
>NA|NA|TRBJ2-1|TRBV7-9
CASSLSRVAYNEQFF
TGTGCCAGCAGCTTATCGCGGGTCGCCTACAATGAGCAGTTCTTC